This record covers a single T cell receptor beta chain. CDR1 LNHDA and CDR2 SQIVND come from the germline V gene (reference sequence). The CDR3 has 12 amino acids. V lost 11 bases, J lost 5 bases, and 15 bases lay in between. The data originate from a study of T cells in Graves' hyperthyroidism and ophthalmopathy. Template material for amplifying TCR beta CDR3 regions consisted of RNA transcripts. A first-round RT-PCR of the TCR CDR3 used the HTBI primer set. TCRdb itself ran the multiplex PCR reads through MiXCR, one entry per CDR3 protein. The sample records hundreds of thousands of distinct CDR3 sequences, 12% to 15% being singletons.

The chain employs TRBV19 and TRBJ2-5, with D unresolved. The material sequenced was blood. The receptor's source is a woman aged 18-29 years with Graves' hyperthyroidism. The CDR3 region has the DNA TGTGCCCCCGGTGCCATATTGGAGACCCAGTACTTC. Its protein product is CAPGAILETQYF.